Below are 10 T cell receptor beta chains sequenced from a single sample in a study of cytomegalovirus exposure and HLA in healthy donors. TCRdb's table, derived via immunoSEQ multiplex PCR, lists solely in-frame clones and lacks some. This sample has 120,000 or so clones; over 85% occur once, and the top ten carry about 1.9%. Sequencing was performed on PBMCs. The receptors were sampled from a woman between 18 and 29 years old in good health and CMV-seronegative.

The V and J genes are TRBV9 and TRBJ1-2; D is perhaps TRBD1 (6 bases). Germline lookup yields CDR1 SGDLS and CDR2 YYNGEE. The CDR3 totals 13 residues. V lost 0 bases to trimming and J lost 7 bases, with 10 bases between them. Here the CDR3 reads CASSVAAGAGYTF. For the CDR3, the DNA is TGTGCCAGCAGCGTAGCGGCAGGGGCTGGCTACACCTTC.

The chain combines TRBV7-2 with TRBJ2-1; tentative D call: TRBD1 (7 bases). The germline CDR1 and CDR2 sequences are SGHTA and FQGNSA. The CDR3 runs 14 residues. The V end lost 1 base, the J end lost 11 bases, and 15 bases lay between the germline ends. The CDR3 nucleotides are TGTGCCAGCAGCTTAGAGGCGACAGGGAGGCAGCAGTTCTTC. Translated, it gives CASSLEATGRQQFF.

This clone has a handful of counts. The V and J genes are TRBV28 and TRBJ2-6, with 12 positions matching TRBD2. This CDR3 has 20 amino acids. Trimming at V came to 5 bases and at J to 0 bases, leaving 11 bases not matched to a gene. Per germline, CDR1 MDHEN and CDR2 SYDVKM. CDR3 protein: CASSPGTSGHFYSGANVLTF. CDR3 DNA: TGTGCCAGCAGTCCAGGGACTAGCGGGCACTTCTACTCTGGGGCCAACGTCCTGACTTTC.

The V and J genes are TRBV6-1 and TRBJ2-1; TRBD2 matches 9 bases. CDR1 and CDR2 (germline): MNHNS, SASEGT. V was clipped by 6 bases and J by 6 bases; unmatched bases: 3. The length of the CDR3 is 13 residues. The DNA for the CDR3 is TGTGCCAGCAGGGTTAGCGGGGGCAATGAGCAGTTCTTC. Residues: CASRVSGGNEQFF.

DNA for the CDR3: TGTGCCAGCTCCTACGGGACAGGTGGGACTGAAGCTTTCTTT. Its translation: CASSYGTGGTEAFF. The chain links TRBV18 to TRBJ1-1, with 8 bases aligning to TRBD1. J lost 5 bases, V lost 6 bases, and 8 bases had no gene match. Germline V gene sequence: CDR1 KGHSH, CDR2 LQKENI. This CDR3 is built from 14 residues.

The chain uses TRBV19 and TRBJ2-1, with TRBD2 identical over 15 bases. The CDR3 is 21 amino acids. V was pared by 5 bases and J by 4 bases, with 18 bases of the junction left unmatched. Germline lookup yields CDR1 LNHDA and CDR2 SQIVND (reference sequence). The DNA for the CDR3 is TGTGCCAGTAGTTCTGGTAGGGGCAGGACTAGCGGGAGGGCGTGGTACAATGAGCAGTTCTTC. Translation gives CASSSGRGRTSGRAWYNEQFF. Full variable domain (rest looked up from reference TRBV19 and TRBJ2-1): DGGITQSPKYLFRKEGQNVTLSCEQNLNHDAMYWYRQDPGQGLRLIYYSQIVNDFQKGDIAEGYSVSREKKESFPLTVTSAQKNPTAFYLCASSSGRGRTSGRAWYNEQFFGPGTRLTVL.

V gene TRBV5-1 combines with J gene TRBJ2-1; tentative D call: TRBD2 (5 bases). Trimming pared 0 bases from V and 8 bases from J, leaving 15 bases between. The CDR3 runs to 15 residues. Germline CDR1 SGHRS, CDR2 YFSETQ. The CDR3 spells CASSLAKSLADEQFF. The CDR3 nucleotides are TGCGCCAGCAGCTTGGCTAAGTCCCTAGCCGATGAGCAGTTCTTC.

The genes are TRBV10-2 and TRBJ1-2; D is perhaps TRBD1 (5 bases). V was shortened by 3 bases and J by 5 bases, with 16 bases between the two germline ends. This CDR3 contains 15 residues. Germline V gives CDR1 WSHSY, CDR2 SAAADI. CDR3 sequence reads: CASSEGSGDGYGYTF. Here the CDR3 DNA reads TGCGCCAGCAGTGAAGGGTCGGGGGATGGGTATGGCTACACCTTC.

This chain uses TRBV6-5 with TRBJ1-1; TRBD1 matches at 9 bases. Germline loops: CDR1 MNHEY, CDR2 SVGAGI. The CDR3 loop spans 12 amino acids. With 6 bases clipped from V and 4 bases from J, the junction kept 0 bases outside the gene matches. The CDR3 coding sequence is TGTGCCAGCAGGACAGGGGGCACTGAAGCTTTCTTT. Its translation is CASRTGGTEAFF.

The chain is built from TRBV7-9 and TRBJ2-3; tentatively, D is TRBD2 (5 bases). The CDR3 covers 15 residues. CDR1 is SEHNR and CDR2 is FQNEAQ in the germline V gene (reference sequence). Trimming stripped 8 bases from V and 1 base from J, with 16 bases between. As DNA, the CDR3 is TGTGCCAGCGGCAGAGCGGTGGCGGGCACAGATACGCAGTATTTT. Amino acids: CASGRAVAGTDTQYF.